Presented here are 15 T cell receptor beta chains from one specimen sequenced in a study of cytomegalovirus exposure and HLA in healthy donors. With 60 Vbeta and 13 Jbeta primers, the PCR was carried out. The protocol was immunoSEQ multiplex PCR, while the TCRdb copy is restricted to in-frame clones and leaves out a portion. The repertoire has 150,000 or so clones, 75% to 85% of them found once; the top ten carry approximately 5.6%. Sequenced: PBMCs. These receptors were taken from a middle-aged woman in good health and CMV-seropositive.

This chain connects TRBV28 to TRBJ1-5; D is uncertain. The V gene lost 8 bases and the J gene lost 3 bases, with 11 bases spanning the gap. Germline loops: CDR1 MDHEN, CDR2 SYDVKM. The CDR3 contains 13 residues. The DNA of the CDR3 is TGTGCCAGCCGAGGCGGCTACAATCAGCCCCAGCATTTT. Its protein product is CASRGGYNQPQHF.

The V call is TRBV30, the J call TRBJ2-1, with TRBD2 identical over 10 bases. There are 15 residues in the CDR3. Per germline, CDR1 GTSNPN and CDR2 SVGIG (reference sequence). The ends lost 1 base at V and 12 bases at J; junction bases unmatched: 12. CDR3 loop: CAWSAGTSARMGQFF. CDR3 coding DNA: TGTGCCTGGAGTGCCGGGACTAGCGCTCGCATGGGGCAGTTCTTC.

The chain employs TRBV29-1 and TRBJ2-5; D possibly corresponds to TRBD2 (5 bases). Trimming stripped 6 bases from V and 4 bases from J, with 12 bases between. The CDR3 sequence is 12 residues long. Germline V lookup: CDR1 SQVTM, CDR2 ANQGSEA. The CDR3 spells CSVSSEGETQYF. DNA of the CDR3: TGCAGCGTCTCAAGCGAGGGAGAGACCCAGTACTTC.

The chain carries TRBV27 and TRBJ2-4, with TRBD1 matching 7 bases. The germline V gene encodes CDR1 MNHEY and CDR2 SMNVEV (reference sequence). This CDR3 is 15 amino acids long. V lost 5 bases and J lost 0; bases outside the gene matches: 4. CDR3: CASSVQGLAKNIQYF. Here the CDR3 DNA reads TGTGCCAGCAGTGTACAGGGGTTAGCCAAAAACATTCAGTACTTC.

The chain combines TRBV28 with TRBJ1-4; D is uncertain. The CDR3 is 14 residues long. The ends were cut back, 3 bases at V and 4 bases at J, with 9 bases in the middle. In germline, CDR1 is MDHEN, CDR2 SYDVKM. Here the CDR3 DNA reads TGTGCCAGCAGTTTGCTTACAGTTAATGAAAAACTGTTTTTT. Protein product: CASSLLTVNEKLFF.

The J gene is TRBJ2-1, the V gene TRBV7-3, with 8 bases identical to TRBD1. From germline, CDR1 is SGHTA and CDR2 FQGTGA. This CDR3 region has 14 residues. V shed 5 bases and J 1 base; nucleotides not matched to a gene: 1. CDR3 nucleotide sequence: TGTGCCAGCAGCCAGGGGGCGTCCTACAATGAGCAGTTCTTC. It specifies CASSQGASYNEQFF.

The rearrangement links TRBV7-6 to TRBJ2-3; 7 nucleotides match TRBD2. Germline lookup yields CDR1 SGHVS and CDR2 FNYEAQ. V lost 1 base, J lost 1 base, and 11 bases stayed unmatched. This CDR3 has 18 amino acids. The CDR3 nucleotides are TGTGCCAGCAGCTTAGGTTCTTTGGCGGGAGTAGGCACAGATACGCAGTATTTT. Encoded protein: CASSLGSLAGVGTDTQYF.

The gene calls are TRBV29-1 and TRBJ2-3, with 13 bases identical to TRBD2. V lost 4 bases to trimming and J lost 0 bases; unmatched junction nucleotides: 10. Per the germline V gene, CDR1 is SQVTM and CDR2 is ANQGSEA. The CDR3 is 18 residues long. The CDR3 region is CSVARTSGSPPSTDTQYF. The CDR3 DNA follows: TGCAGCGTTGCTCGGACTAGCGGGAGTCCCCCAAGCACAGATACGCAGTATTTT.

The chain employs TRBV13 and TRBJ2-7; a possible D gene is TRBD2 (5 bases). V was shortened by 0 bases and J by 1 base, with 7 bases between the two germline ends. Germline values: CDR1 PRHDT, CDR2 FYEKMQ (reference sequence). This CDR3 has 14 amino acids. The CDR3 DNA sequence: TGTGCCAGCAGCTTAGGGCGGGTTTCCTACGAGCAGTACTTC. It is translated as CASSLGRVSYEQYF. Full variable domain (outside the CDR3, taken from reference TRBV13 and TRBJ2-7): AAGVIQSPRHLIKEKRETATLKCYPIPRHDTVYWYQQGPGQDPQFLISFYEKMQSDKGSIPDRFSAQQFSDYHSELNMSSLELGDSALYFCASSLGRVSYEQYFGPGTRLTVT.

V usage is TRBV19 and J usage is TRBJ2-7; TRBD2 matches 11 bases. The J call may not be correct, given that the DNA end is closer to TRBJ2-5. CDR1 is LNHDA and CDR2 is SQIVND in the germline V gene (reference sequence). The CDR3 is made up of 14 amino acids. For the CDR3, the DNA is TGTGCCAGTAGCTTCACTAGCGGGAGAAAGACCCAGTACTTC. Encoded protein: CASSFTSGRKTQYF.

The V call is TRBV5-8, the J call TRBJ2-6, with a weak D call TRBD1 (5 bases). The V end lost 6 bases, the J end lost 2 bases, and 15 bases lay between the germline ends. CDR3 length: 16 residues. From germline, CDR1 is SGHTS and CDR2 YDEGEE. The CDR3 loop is CASKKGWGTGANVLTF. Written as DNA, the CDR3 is TGTGCCAGCAAGAAGGGGTGGGGAACTGGGGCCAACGTCCTGACTTTC.

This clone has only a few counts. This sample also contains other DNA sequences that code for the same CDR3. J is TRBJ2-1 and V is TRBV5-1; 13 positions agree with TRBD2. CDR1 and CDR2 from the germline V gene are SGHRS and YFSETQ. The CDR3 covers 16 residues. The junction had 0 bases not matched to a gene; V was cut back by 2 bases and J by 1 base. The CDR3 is CASSLLAGGSYNEQFF. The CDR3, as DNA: TGCGCCAGCAGCTTACTAGCGGGAGGGTCCTACAATGAGCAGTTCTTC.

In nucleotides, the CDR3 is TGTGCCAGCAGCTTGGACAGGGGGCAGTTCTTC. It codes for CASSLDRGQFF. This rearrangement joins TRBV7-2 to TRBJ2-1; the match to TRBD1 covers 9 bases. V lost 3 bases, J lost 12 bases, and 0 bases stayed unmatched. CDR1 and CDR2 from the germline V gene are SGHTA and FQGNSA. The CDR3 length is 11 residues.

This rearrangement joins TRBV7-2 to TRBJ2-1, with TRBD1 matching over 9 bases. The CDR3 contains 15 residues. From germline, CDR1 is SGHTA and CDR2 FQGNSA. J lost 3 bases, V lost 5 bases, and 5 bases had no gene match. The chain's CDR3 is CASSPGTGYYNEQFF. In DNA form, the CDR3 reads TGTGCCAGCAGCCCTGGGACAGGGTACTACAATGAGCAGTTCTTC.

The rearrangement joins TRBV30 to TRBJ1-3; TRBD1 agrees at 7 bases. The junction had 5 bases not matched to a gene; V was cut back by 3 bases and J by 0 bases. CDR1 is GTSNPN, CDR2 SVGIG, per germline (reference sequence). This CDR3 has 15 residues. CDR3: CAWSITGASGNTIYF. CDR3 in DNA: TGTGCCTGGAGCATCACAGGGGCCTCTGGAAACACCATATATTTT.